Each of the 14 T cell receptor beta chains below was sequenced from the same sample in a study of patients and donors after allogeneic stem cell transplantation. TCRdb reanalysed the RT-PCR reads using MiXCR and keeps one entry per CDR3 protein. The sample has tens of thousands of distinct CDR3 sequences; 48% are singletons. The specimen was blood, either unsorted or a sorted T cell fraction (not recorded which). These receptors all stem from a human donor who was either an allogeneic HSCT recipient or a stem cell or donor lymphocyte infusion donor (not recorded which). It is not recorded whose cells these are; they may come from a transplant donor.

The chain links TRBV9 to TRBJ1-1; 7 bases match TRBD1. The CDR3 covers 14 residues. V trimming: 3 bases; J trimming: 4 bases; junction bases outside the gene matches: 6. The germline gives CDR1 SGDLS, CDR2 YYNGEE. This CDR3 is CASSAIQGGTEAFF. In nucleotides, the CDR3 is TGTGCCAGCAGCGCAATCCAGGGGGGCACTGAAGCTTTCTTT.

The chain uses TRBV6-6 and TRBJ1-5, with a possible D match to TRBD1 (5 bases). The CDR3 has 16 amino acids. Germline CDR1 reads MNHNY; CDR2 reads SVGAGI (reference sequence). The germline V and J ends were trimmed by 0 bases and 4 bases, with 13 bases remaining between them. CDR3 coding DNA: TGTGCCAGCAGTTACTCGAGGGGCGGGAGGAATCAGCCCCAGCATTTT. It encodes CASSYSRGGRNQPQHF.

The CDR3 bases are TGCGCCAGCAGCCAAGATCGAGTGGCCTACGAGCAGTACTTC. As protein: CASSQDRVAYEQYF. The chain has TRBV4-3 and TRBJ2-7, with D hard to call. V shed 0 bases and J shed 2 bases, with 8 bases lying between them. The germline CDR1 and CDR2 sequences are LGHNA and YSLEER. This CDR3 region has 14 residues.

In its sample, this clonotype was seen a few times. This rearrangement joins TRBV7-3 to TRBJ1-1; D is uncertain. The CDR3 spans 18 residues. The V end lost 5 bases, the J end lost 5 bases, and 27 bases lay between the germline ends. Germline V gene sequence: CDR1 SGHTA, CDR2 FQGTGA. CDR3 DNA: TGTGCCAGCAGCCTCTCACCAGGAATCGGTTCCCCTCAGACTGAAGCTTTCTTT. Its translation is CASSLSPGIGSPQTEAFF.

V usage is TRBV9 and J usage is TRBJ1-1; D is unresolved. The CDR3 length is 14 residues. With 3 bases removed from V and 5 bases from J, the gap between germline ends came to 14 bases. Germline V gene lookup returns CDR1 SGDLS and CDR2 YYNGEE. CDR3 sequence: CASSGHRGRTEAFF. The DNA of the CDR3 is TGTGCCAGCAGCGGACACCGGGGAAGGACTGAAGCTTTCTTT.

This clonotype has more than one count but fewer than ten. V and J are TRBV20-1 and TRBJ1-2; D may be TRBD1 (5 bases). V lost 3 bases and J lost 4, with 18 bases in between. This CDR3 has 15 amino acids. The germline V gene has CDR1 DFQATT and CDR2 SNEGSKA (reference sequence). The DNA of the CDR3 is TGCAGTGCTAGCGCCAGGGTAATCGAGGGCTATGGCTACACCTTC. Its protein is CSASARVIEGYGYTF.

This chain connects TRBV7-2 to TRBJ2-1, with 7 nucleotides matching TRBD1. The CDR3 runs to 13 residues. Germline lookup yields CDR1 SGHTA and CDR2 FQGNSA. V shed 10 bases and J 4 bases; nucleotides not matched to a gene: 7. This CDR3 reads CATSGQSYNEQFF. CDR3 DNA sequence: TGTGCCACTTCGGGACAGAGTTACAATGAGCAGTTCTTC.

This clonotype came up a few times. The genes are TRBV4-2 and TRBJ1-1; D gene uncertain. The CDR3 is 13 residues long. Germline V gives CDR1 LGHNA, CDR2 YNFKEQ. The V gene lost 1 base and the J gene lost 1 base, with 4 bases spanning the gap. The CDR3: CASSQAGNTEAFF. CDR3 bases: TGTGCCAGCAGCCAAGCCGGGAACACTGAAGCTTTCTTT.

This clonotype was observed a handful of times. CDR3 protein: CSARDSMFRLGGYTF. In nucleotides, the CDR3 is TGCAGTGCTAGAGATTCGATGTTTCGGCTCGGCGGCTACACCTTC. The chain links TRBV20-1 to TRBJ1-2, with unresolved D. Per germline, CDR1 DFQATT and CDR2 SNEGSKA (reference sequence). V was trimmed by 0 bases and J by 8 bases, leaving 19 bases between them. The CDR3 has 15 amino acids.

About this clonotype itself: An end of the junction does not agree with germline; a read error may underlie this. The CDR3 reads CASSLGDRGDELFF. CDR3 in DNA: TGCGCCAGCAGCTTGGGGGACAGGGGTGATGAGCTGTTCTTC. V is TRBV5-1 and J is TRBJ2-1, with 10 bases identical to TRBD1. CDR3 length: 14 amino acids. Germline lookup yields CDR1 SGHRS and CDR2 YFSETQ.

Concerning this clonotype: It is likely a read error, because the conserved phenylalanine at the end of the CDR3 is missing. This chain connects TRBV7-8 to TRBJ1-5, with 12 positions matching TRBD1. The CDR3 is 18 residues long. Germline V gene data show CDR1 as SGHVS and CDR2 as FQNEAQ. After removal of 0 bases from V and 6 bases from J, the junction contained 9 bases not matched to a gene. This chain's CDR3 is CASSLAPGQGAFPQPQHL. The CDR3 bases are TGTGCCAGCAGCTTAGCTCCGGGACAGGGGGCCTTCCCTCAGCCCCAGCATTTG.

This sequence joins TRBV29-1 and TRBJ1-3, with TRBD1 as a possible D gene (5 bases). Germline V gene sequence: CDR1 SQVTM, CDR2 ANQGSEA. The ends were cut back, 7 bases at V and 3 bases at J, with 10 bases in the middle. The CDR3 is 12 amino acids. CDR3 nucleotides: TGCAGCGGTGGGGCTCATGGAAACACCATATATTTT. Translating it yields CSGGAHGNTIYF. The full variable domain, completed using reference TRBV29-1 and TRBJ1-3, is SAVISQKPSRDICQRGTSLTIQCQVDSQVTMMFWYRQQPGQSLTLIATANQGSEATYESGFVIDKFPISRPNLTFSTLTVSNMSPEDSSIYLCSGGAHGNTIYFGEGSWLTVV.

The CDR3 sequence: CASSLELASITGSYNEQFF. DNA for the CDR3: TGTGCCAGCAGCTTAGAACTAGCGAGCATAACCGGCTCCTACAATGAGCAGTTCTTC. The chain links TRBV11-2 to TRBJ2-1, with 7 positions matching TRBD2. CDR3 size: 19 residues. V trimming: 0 bases; J trimming: 0 bases; junction bases outside the gene matches: 11. Germline lookup yields CDR1 SGHAT and CDR2 FQNNGV.

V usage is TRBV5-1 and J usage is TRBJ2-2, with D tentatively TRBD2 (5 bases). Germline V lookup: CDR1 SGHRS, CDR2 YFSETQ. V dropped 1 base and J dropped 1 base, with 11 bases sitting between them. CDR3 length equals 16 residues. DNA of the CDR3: TGCGCCAGCAGCTTGTCTGCGGGCTTGAACACCGGGGAGCTGTTTTTT. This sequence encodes CASSLSAGLNTGELFF.